The T cell receptor (beta chain) described here comes from a study of blood T cell repertoires in COVID-19. Turning to the study itself: Some COVID-19 samples were acute and others convalescent; all came from the United States, Italy and Spain. T cells, B-cell-depleted T cells, or PBMCs provided the cDNA or gDNA that served as material.

This clone was recorded only once. Per the authors' pipeline: Using reference gene primer amplification, nucleated cell counts were estimated. This table comes from immunoSEQ multiplex PCR, and its TCRdb copy is limited to in-frame clones, with some not included. The DNA gave D and trimming, while V, J and clone size come from that table. The data contain approximately 460,000 clones, approximately 89% of them singletons. Trimming removed 5 bases at V and 2 bases at J, with 12 bases between. Germline-derived CDR1 and CDR2 are MNHEY and SVGAGI. There are 14 residues in the CDR3. Patients of the Seattle cohort, enrolled during active infection, were followed longitudinally.

The origin of this receptor is a man aged 18 to 35 with COVID-19, enrolled during active disease. Sequenced sample: peripheral blood. The chain is built from TRBV6-5 and TRBJ1-1; D may be TRBD1 (5 bases). The CDR3 DNA reads as TGTGCCAGCAGTAAACCGCAGGGAAACACTGAAGCTTTCTTT. This sequence encodes CASSKPQGNTEAFF.